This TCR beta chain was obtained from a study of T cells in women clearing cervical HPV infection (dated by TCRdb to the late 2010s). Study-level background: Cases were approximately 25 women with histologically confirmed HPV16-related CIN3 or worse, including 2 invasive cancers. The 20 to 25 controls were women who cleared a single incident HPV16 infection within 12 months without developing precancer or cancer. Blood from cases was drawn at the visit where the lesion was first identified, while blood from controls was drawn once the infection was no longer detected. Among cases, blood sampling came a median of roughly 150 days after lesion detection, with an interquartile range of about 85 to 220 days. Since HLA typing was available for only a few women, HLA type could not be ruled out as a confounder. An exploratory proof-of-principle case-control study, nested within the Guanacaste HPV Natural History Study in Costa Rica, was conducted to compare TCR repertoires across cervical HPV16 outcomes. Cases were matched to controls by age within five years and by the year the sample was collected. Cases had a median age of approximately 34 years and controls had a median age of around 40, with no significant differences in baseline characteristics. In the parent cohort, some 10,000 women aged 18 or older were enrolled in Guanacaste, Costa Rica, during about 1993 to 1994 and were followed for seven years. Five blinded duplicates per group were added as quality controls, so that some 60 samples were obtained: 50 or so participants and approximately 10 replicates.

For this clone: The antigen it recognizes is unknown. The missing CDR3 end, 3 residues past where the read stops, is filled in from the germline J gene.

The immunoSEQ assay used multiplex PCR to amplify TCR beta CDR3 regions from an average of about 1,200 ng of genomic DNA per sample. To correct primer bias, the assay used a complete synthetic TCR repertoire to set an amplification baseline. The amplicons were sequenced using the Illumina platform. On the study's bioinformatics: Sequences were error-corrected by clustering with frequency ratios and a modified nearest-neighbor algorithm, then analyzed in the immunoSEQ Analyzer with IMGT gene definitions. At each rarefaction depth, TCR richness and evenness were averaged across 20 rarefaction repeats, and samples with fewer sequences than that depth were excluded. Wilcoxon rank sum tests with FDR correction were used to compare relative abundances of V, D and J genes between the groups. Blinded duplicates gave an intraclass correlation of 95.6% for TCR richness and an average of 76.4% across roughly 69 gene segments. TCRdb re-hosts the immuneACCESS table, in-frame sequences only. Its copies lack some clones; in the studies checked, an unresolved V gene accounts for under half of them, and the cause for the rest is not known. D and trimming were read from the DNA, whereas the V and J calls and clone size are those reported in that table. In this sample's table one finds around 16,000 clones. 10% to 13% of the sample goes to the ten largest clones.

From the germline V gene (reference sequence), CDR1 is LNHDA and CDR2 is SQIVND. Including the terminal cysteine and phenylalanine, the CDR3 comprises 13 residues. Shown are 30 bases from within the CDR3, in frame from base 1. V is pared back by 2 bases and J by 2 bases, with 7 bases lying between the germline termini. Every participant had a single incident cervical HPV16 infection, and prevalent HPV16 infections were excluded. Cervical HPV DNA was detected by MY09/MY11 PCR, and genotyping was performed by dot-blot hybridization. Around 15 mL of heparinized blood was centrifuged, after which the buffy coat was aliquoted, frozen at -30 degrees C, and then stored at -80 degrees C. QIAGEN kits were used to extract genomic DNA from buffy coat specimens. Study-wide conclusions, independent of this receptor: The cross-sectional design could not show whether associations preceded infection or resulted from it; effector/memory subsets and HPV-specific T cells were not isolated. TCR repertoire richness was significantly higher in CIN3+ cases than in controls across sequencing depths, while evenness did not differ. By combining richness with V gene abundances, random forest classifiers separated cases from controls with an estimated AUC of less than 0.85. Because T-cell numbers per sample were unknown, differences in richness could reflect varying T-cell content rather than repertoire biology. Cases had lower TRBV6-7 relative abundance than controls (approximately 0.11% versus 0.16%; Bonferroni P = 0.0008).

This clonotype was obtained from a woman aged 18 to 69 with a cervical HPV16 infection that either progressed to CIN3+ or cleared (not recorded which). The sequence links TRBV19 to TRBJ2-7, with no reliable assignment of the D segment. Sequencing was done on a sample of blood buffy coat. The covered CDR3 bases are TGTGCCAGTAGTATAACCCCGGCCTACGAG. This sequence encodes CASSITPAYE. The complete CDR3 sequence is CASSITPAYEQYF.